This section outlines one T cell receptor (beta chain) sequence together with its context. The table came from immunoSEQ multiplex PCR; TCRdb's copy has only in-frame clones and leaves some out. The data contain roughly 190,000 clones, roughly 82% of them singletons. The sample originates from a study of cytomegalovirus exposure and HLA in healthy donors. Trimming cost V 6 bases and J 5 bases, with 14 bases left between them. Germline V gene sequence: CDR1 SNHLY, CDR2 FYNNEI. The CDR3 is 13 amino acids. The TCR originated in a woman younger than 30 in good health and CMV-seronegative. Sequencing was performed on PBMCs. The chain employs TRBV2 and TRBJ2-7, with D maybe TRBD1 (6 bases). CDR3 sequence reads: CASRRAGEHEQYF. CDR3 nucleotide sequence: TGTGCCAGCAGGAGGGCAGGGGAGCACGAGCAGTACTTC.